The 17 T cell receptor beta chains below come from one sample, sequenced in a study of metastatic and nonmetastatic thyroid tumors. All patients were treatment-naive before thyroid surgery. TCRdb re-called the PCR reads with MiXCR. Of approximately 50,000 clones detected, 3.5% to 5% appear once; the ten largest clones hold roughly a tenth. Sequencing was done on a sample of blood. Every receptor here comes from a female donor with papillary thyroid cancer or a benign thyroid nodule (not recorded which). Some clones in this sample may be carry-over from other donors' samples.

At least ten counts were recorded for this clone. The J gene is TRBJ1-1, the V gene TRBV2; the D is unclear. CDR3 length: 13 residues. Per the germline V gene, CDR1 is SNHLY and CDR2 is FYNNEI. V shed 7 bases and J shed 0 bases, with 9 bases lying between them. CDR3 DNA sequence: TGTGCCAGCACAGGCTACATGAACACTGAAGCTTTCTTT. It translates to CASTGYMNTEAFF.

This clone showed up many times. The gene calls are TRBV10-1 and TRBJ2-2; TRBD1 aligns across 7 bases. CDR3 length: 15 residues. The junction had 12 bases not matched to a gene; V was cut back by 8 bases and J by 6 bases. Germline V gives CDR1 WNHNN, CDR2 SYGVQD (reference sequence). CDR3 nucleotide sequence: TGCGCCAGCGGAAAAGGACAGGACACGGCCGGGGAGCTGTTTTTT. This gives the protein CASGKGQDTAGELFF.

Ten or more counts support this clone. The V call is TRBV7-9, the J call TRBJ2-5; D ambiguous. The germline CDR1 and CDR2 sequences are SEHNR and FQNEAQ (reference sequence). Trimming took 4 bases from V and 0 from J, leaving 6 bases between them. The CDR3 is 13 residues long. DNA of the CDR3: TGTGCCAGCAGCTCAGAGTACCAAGAGACCCAGTACTTC. It yields the protein CASSSEYQETQYF.

The table lists this clone with many counts. The chain has TRBV19 and TRBJ1-2; 8 bases line up with TRBD1. This CDR3 has 15 amino acids. Trimming at V came to 9 bases and at J to 2 bases, leaving 11 bases not matched to a gene. Germline V gene sequence: CDR1 LNHDA, CDR2 SQIVND (reference sequence). The DNA of the CDR3 is TGTGCCAGCTACGGACAGGGAAGGAGGAACTATGGCTACACCTTC. The encoded protein is CASYGQGRRNYGYTF.

This clone was counted at least ten times. This sequence joins TRBV13 and TRBJ1-1, with D tentatively TRBD1 (5 bases). V lost 0 bases to trimming and J lost 1 base, with 15 bases between them. The CDR3 consists of 17 residues. CDR1 is PRHDT and CDR2 is FYEKMQ in the germline V gene (reference sequence). The CDR3 region is CASSLGDFGGKNTEAFF. CDR3 DNA: TGTGCCAGCAGCTTAGGGGACTTCGGGGGTAAGAACACTGAAGCTTTCTTT.

This clone has ten or more counts. The rearrangement links TRBV6-4 to TRBJ2-1; no clear D. The ends were cut back, 5 bases at V and 6 bases at J, with 11 bases in the middle. The germline V gene encodes CDR1 MRHNA and CDR2 SNTAGT. CDR3 length: 13 amino acids. The CDR3: CASSKDTFNEQFF. The CDR3 bases are TGTGCCAGCAGTAAAGACACCTTCAATGAGCAGTTCTTC.

This clone was seen repeatedly, ten times or more. This rearrangement joins TRBV9 to TRBJ2-1, with 9 positions matching TRBD1. The length of the CDR3 is 18 residues. Germline CDR1 and CDR2: SGDLS and YYNGEE. V dropped 0 bases and J dropped 8; count of bases not matched to a gene: 15. CDR3 DNA: TGTGCCAGCAGCGTAGACCCCCCGGGACAGGGCTATTTTGATGAGCAGTTCTTC. It specifies CASSVDPPGQGYFDEQFF.

In its sample, this clone was seen many times. A read error is possible here, since a much larger clone lies one base away. This same CDR3 is encoded by further DNA sequences in the sample. The V gene is TRBV19, the J gene TRBJ2-6, with 7 bases identical to TRBD1. The CDR3 covers 16 residues. In germline, CDR1 is LNHDA, CDR2 SQIVND (reference sequence). As DNA, the CDR3 is TGTGCCAGTAGTCGACAGGGAGACTCTGGGGCCAACGTCCCGACTTTC. Translation: CASSRQGDSGANVPTF.

There are many counts of this clone. The chain joins TRBV24-1 to TRBJ2-5; D is possibly TRBD1 or TRBD2 (5 bases each). Trimming took off 1 base at V and 1 base at J, with 9 bases between the two ends. The V gene's germline CDR1 is KGHDR and CDR2 SFDVKD. This CDR3 spans 15 amino acids. CDR3 region: CATSDFYGGQETQYF. The CDR3 DNA is TGTGCCACCAGTGATTTTTATGGGGGCCAAGAGACCCAGTACTTC.

The sample holds many counts of this clone. The chain carries TRBV20-1 and TRBJ2-1, with a weak D call TRBD1 (5 bases). V lost 0 bases, J lost 12 bases, and 12 bases lay in between. This CDR3 is built from 12 residues. CDR1 is DFQATT, CDR2 SNEGSKA, per germline (reference sequence). CDR3 nucleotide sequence: TGCAGTGCTAGAGAGGGGCTGGGTGTGCAGTTCTTC. Translating gives CSAREGLGVQFF.

As concerns this clone: This may be a read error, as it is one base from a much larger clone. This chain joins TRBV4-1 and TRBJ2-1, with D perhaps matching TRBD1 (6 bases). Germline CDR1 MGHRA, CDR2 YSYEKL. Trimming shortened V by 4 bases and J by 1 base, and 20 bases separated the two germline ends. The CDR3 sequence is 18 residues long. The CDR3 nucleotides are TGCGCCAGCAGCCGCGGACAGTGGGCCTCCTCTTCCTACAATGAGCAGTTCTTC. It translates to CASSRGQWASSSYNEQFF.

This clone was seen a handful of times. The chain recombines TRBV19 with TRBJ1-6, with a possible D match to TRBD1 (6 bases). Germline-derived CDR1 and CDR2 are LNHDA and SQIVND (reference sequence). CDR3 length equals 14 residues. Trimming cost V 4 bases and J 14 bases, with 18 bases left between them. CDR3 nucleotides: TGTGCCAGTAGTACCCGTGACAAGGAGGGGGCCCTCCACTTT. Its protein is CASSTRDKEGALHF.

This clone was counted ten times or more. It may be a read error: a sequence one base away is much more abundant. Other DNA variants within this sample encode the same CDR3. The chain recombines TRBV12-3 or TRBV12-4 with TRBJ2-5; TRBD2 is a possible D gene (6 bases). V lost 6 bases, J lost 3 bases, and 14 bases lay in between. This CDR3 contains 14 residues. CDR3 bases: TGTGCCAGCAGCTTCATGGGCGGGGAAGAGACCCAGTACTTC. This sequence encodes CASSFMGGEETQYF.

The chain links TRBV7-2 to TRBJ2-7, with 10 bases that match TRBD1. The CDR3 has 16 amino acids. Germline V gene data show CDR1 as SGHTA and CDR2 as FQGNSA. Germline trimming cut 1 base from V and 4 bases from J; bases unmatched to any gene: 7. The CDR3 sequence: CASSLGGTGVLYEQYF. CDR3 nucleotide sequence: TGTGCCAGCAGCTTAGGTGGGACAGGGGTCTTGTACGAGCAGTACTTC.

This clone was found many times. The chain couples TRBV20-1 to TRBJ2-7, with D possibly called TRBD1 or TRBD2 (5 bases each). The CDR3 sequence is 13 residues long. Trimming pared 1 base from V and 3 bases from J, leaving 10 bases between. Germline assignment: CDR1 DFQATT and CDR2 SNEGSKA (reference sequence). The CDR3 region has the DNA TGCAGTGCTAGAGGGGGGACGATCTACGAGCAGTACTTC. Translating it yields CSARGGTIYEQYF.

By share of the sample, this clone is medium-sized. The V call is TRBV12-3 or TRBV12-4, the J call TRBJ2-3; 7 bases align to TRBD2. With 3 bases clipped from V and 1 base from J, the junction kept 1 base outside the gene matches. The CDR3 has 14 residues. CDR3 region: CASSLGGGTDTQYF. For the CDR3, the DNA is TGTGCCAGCAGTTTGGGAGGGGGCACAGATACGCAGTATTTT.

There are many counts of this clone. DNA of the CDR3: TGTGCCAGCAGCGCGCCGGACGGGGACTACAATGAGCAGTTCTTC. As protein: CASSAPDGDYNEQFF. J is TRBJ2-1 and V is TRBV7-3; TRBD2 might be the D (5 bases). CDR3 length: 15 amino acids. Germline loops: CDR1 SGHTA, CDR2 FQGTGA. Trimming took 5 bases from V and 3 from J, leaving 14 bases between them.